The 25 T cell receptor beta chains below were found in one sample sequenced in a study of blood T cell repertoires in COVID-19. Data came from immunoSEQ multiplex PCR; TCRdb stores just in-frame clones and leaves some out. The data show some 340,000 clones, around nine tenths seen once. Sequencing was done on a sample of PBMCs or T cells enriched from blood (not recorded which). The source is a woman between 25 and 40 years old who had been exposed to COVID-19.

The chain joins TRBV18 to TRBJ1-1; 7 nucleotides match TRBD1. The germline V gene has CDR1 KGHSH and CDR2 LQKENI. The length of the CDR3 is 13 residues. V trimming: 7 bases; J trimming: 5 bases; junction bases outside the gene matches: 7. The CDR3 sequence: CASLRGLDTEAFF. The CDR3 region has the DNA TGTGCCAGCTTAAGGGGGCTGGATACTGAAGCTTTCTTT.

This clone was seen a single time. The rearrangement links TRBV2 to TRBJ1-5; D gene ambiguous. V was clipped by 5 bases and J by 9 bases, with 14 bases between them. Per germline, CDR1 SNHLY and CDR2 FYNNEI. The CDR3 totals 13 residues. CDR3: CASSQPLTGPQHF. CDR3 nucleotide sequence: TGTGCCAGCAGTCAACCCTTGACTGGGCCCCAGCATTTT. Complete variable domain (other parts from reference TRBV2 and TRBJ1-5): EPEVTQTPSHQVTQMGQEVILRCVPISNHLYFYWYRQILGQKVEFLVSFYNNEISEKSEIFDDQFSVERPDGSNFTLKIRSTKLEDSAMYFCASSQPLTGPQHFGDGTRLSIL.

This chain links TRBV20-1 with TRBJ2-4; D is ambiguous. Germline loops: CDR1 DFQATT, CDR2 SNEGSKA (reference sequence). Trimming removed 3 bases from V and 0 bases from J, with 27 bases in between. The CDR3 extends over 20 amino acids. In DNA form, the CDR3 reads TGCAGTGCTAGTCCCATTCGAGAACAGTTATTTGTTCTAGCCAAAAACATTCAGTACTTC. Amino acid sequence: CSASPIREQLFVLAKNIQYF.

In this sample, this clone turned up once. The chain employs TRBV6-1 and TRBJ2-5; a possible D gene is TRBD2 (6 bases). The CDR3 has 17 residues. Trimming shortened V by 1 base and J by 4 bases, and 19 bases separated the two germline ends. CDR1 is MNHNS, CDR2 SASEGT, per germline. This CDR3 is CASSEGFFGGTLETQYF. In DNA form, the CDR3 reads TGTGCCAGCAGTGAAGGCTTTTTCGGGGGAACCCTAGAGACCCAGTACTTC.

The V gene is TRBV7-6, the J gene TRBJ2-2; 11 nucleotides line up with TRBD1. The junction had 11 bases not matched to a gene; V was cut back by 4 bases and J by 4 bases. Looked up from germline, CDR1 is SGHVS and CDR2 is FNYEAQ. The CDR3 contains 18 residues. The DNA for the CDR3 is TGTGCCAGCAGCTCGAGAGCCACCGGGACAGGGGGCACCGGGGAGCTGTTTTTT. Its protein product is CASSSRATGTGGTGELFF.

This clone was counted a single time. This sample also contains other DNA sequences that code for the same CDR3. The rearrangement joins TRBV5-1 to TRBJ2-7; 9 nucleotides align to TRBD1. Germline V lookup: CDR1 SGHRS, CDR2 YFSETQ. The CDR3 extends over 14 amino acids. V lost 4 bases to trimming and J lost 1 base; unmatched junction nucleotides: 3. In DNA, the CDR3 is TGCGCCAGCAGCCCGGGACAGGGTTCCTACGAGCAGTACTTC. Amino acid sequence: CASSPGQGSYEQYF. The complete variable domain, with remaining parts taken from reference TRBV5-1 and TRBJ2-7, reads KAGVTQTPRYLIKTRGQQVTLSCSPISGHRSVSWYQQTPGQGLQFLFEYFSETQRNKGNFPGRFSGRQFSNSRSEMNVSTLELGDSALYLCASSPGQGSYEQYFGPGTRLTVT.

The J gene is TRBJ1-4, the V gene TRBV29-1; 8 bases align to TRBD1. The CDR3 is 14 residues long. V lost 6 bases to trimming and J lost 4 bases; unmatched junction nucleotides: 7. Germline V gene lookup returns CDR1 SQVTM and CDR2 ANQGSEA. The CDR3 sequence is CSVGQVLNNEKLFF. CDR3 DNA: TGCAGCGTGGGACAGGTACTAAATAATGAAAAACTGTTTTTT.

This clone was seen once. J is TRBJ2-1 and V is TRBV9, with D possibly TRBD1 on 6 matching bases. The CDR3 is 15 amino acids. Germline V gene lookup returns CDR1 SGDLS and CDR2 YYNGEE. V gave up 0 bases and J gave up 4 bases, with 11 bases separating them. The CDR3: CASSVGTQGYNEQFF. The CDR3 coding sequence is TGTGCCAGCAGCGTAGGAACACAGGGTTACAATGAGCAGTTCTTC.

This chain links TRBV19 with TRBJ1-2, with TRBD1 identical over 7 bases. The CDR3 has 15 amino acids. With 5 bases clipped from V and 5 bases from J, the junction kept 11 bases outside the gene matches. Looked up from germline, CDR1 is LNHDA and CDR2 is SQIVND (reference sequence). CDR3 region: CASSANRDSSYGYTF. CDR3 nucleotides: TGTGCCAGTAGTGCGAACCGGGACAGCTCATATGGCTACACCTTC. The whole variable domain, filled in from reference TRBV19 and TRBJ1-2, reads DGGITQSPKYLFRKEGQNVTLSCEQNLNHDAMYWYRQDPGQGLRLIYYSQIVNDFQKGDIAEGYSVSREKKESFPLTVTSAQKNPTAFYLCASSANRDSSYGYTFGSGTRLTVV.

This rearrangement joins TRBV12-5 to TRBJ1-1, with TRBD1 matching 10 bases. The CDR3 is 21 residues long. Germline values: CDR1 LGHNT, CDR2 FRNRAP. Trimming took 1 base from V and 0 from J; bases not matched to a gene: 17. The CDR3 DNA reads as TGTGCTAGTGGTTTGGCTAGGGACAGGGGCAGAGATCTGGGTATGAACACTGAAGCTTTCTTT. Translated, it gives CASGLARDRGRDLGMNTEAFF.

The chain couples TRBV9 to TRBJ2-7; TRBD1 agrees at 7 bases. Trimming cost V 4 bases and J 5 bases; bases outside gene matches: 9. CDR1 and CDR2 from the germline V gene are SGDLS and YYNGEE. CDR3 length: 14 residues. The CDR3 nucleotides read TGTGCCAGCAGCCCGATTCAGGGGGTTAACGAGCAGTACTTC. Protein: CASSPIQGVNEQYF.

The chain recombines TRBV7-6 with TRBJ1-1; TRBD1 agrees at 7 bases. The V gene end was trimmed by 5 bases and the J gene end by 7 bases; junction bases not matched to a gene: 13. Germline V CDR1 and CDR2: SGHVS, FNYEAQ. This CDR3 spans 15 amino acids. The CDR3 sequence is CASSHTSTGVFEAFF. The CDR3 region has the DNA TGTGCCAGCAGCCATACTTCCACAGGGGTCTTTGAAGCTTTCTTT. The variable domain in full, completed from reference TRBV7-6 and TRBJ1-1, reads GAGVSQSPRYKVTKRGQDVALRCDPISGHVSLYWYRQALGQGPEFLTYFNYEAQQDKSGLPNDRFSAERPEGSISTLTIQRTEQRDSAMYRCASSHTSTGVFEAFFGQGTRLTVV.

The V gene is TRBV5-4, the J gene TRBJ1-1; D is unclear. CDR1 and CDR2 (germline): SGHNT, YYREEE (reference sequence). V lost 4 bases to trimming and J lost 2 bases, with 12 bases between them. The CDR3 length is 14 residues. The CDR3, as DNA: TGTGCCAGCAGCAAACAGAATATTAACACTGAAGCTTTCTTT. Encoded protein: CASSKQNINTEAFF.

This rearrangement joins TRBV11-1 to TRBJ2-5, with D possibly TRBD1 on 5 matching bases. Germline V gene data show CDR1 as SGHAT and CDR2 as FQDESV (reference sequence). CDR3 length: 13 residues. The ends were cut back, 4 bases at V and 3 bases at J, with 9 bases in the middle. The CDR3 sequence: CASSSGPKETQYF. The CDR3, as DNA: TGTGCCAGCAGCTCAGGGCCTAAAGAGACCCAGTACTTC.

This chain links TRBV2 with TRBJ1-1; a possible D gene is TRBD1 (5 bases). CDR1 SNHLY and CDR2 FYNNEI come from the germline V gene. The CDR3 covers 15 residues. Deletions cut 6 bases from V and 0 bases from J, with 14 bases between. CDR3 nucleotide sequence: TGTGCCAGCAGCGTTAAGGACACCTTGAACACTGAAGCTTTCTTT. Its protein is CASSVKDTLNTEAFF.

The chain recombines TRBV5-1 with TRBJ1-1, with 7 bases identical to TRBD1. Unmatched junction bases numbered 12, after V lost 3 bases and J lost 1 base. Germline CDR1 reads SGHRS; CDR2 reads YFSETQ. The CDR3 length is 17 residues. The CDR3 here is CASSWDSPGHTNTEAFF. CDR3 coding DNA: TGCGCCAGCAGCTGGGACAGCCCGGGACACACGAACACTGAAGCTTTCTTT.

The chain uses TRBV3-1 (or the pseudogene TRBV3-2) and TRBJ1-2, with D perhaps TRBD1 (6 bases). This CDR3 contains 12 residues. Germline assignment: CDR1 LGHDT and CDR2 YNNKEL (reference sequence). Trimming left V 8 bases short and J 1 base short, with 8 bases between. CDR3 residues: CASWDINYGYTF. In DNA, the CDR3 is TGTGCCAGCTGGGACATTAACTATGGCTACACCTTC.

This clone was seen only a few times. The CDR3 bases are TGCGCCAGCAAGAGTGATGGAAACACCATATATTTT. This encodes CASKSDGNTIYF. V is TRBV5-1 and J is TRBJ1-3; D unresolved. This CDR3 is built from 12 residues. V was shortened by 6 bases and J by 3 bases, with 7 bases between the two germline ends. Germline CDR1 SGHRS, CDR2 YFSETQ.

In this sample, this clone turned up once. The chain has TRBV2 and TRBJ2-4; no clear D gene. This CDR3 region has 15 residues. Deletions cut 4 bases from V and 0 bases from J, with 10 bases between. Germline CDR1 SNHLY, CDR2 FYNNEI. This CDR3 reads CASSVQQLAKNIQYF. In nucleotides, the CDR3 is TGTGCCAGCAGTGTTCAACAGCTAGCCAAAAACATTCAGTACTTC.

This chain joins TRBV18 and TRBJ2-7; TRBD2 agrees at 8 bases. The germline gives CDR1 KGHSH, CDR2 LQKENI. The CDR3 length is 15 residues. Unmatched junction bases numbered 11, after V lost 5 bases and J lost 5 bases. CDR3 in DNA: TGTGCCAGCTCAAGCGGGACTAGGGACCTACACGAGCAGTACTTC. Translation: CASSSGTRDLHEQYF.

The chain has TRBV15 and TRBJ1-2; perhaps TRBD1 as D (6 bases). There are 17 residues in the CDR3. Trimming shortened V by 5 bases and J by 0 bases, and 19 bases separated the two germline ends. Germline values: CDR1 LNHNV, CDR2 YYDKDF (reference sequence). As DNA, the CDR3 is TGTGCCACCAGCGGTGGCATTTGGGGGCTACCTAACTATGGCTACACCTTC. It encodes CATSGGIWGLPNYGYTF.

The CDR3 DNA is TGTGCCAGCAGTAAGACACTTACCTCTGGAAACACCATATATTTT. This translates into CASSKTLTSGNTIYF. The chain has TRBV6-5 and TRBJ1-3, with D unclear. Trimming stripped 5 bases from V and 0 bases from J, with 11 bases between. CDR3 length: 15 residues. Germline V lookup: CDR1 MNHEY, CDR2 SVGAGI.

This chain joins TRBV7-2 and TRBJ1-4; possible D gene TRBD1, 6 bases. This CDR3 comprises 13 residues. The germline CDR1 and CDR2 sequences are SGHTA and FQGNSA. Trimming cost V 5 bases and J 7 bases, with 11 bases left between them. The CDR3 loop reads CASSLNRVEKLFF. DNA for the CDR3: TGTGCCAGCAGCCTCAACAGGGTTGAAAAACTGTTTTTT.

Turning to this clone: A read error may account for a junction end that differs from germline. The chain is built from TRBV2 and TRBJ2-5, with D possibly matching TRBD1 (6 bases). This CDR3 has 14 amino acids. Germline CDR1 is SNHLY and CDR2 is FYNNEI. The CDR3 sequence: CASTQGTYQETQYF. In DNA, the CDR3 is TGTGCCAGCACCCAGGGGACGTACCAGGAGACCCAGTACTTC.

This chain links TRBV19 with TRBJ1-5; D might be TRBD1 (5 bases). Germline CDR1 is LNHDA and CDR2 is SQIVND (reference sequence). The CDR3 totals 16 residues. V lost 3 bases, J lost 2 bases, and 14 bases lay in between. CDR3 coding DNA: TGTGCCAGTAGTATGGTAGGGGTTTCGGGCAATCAGCCCCAGCATTTT. Translated: CASSMVGVSGNQPQHF.